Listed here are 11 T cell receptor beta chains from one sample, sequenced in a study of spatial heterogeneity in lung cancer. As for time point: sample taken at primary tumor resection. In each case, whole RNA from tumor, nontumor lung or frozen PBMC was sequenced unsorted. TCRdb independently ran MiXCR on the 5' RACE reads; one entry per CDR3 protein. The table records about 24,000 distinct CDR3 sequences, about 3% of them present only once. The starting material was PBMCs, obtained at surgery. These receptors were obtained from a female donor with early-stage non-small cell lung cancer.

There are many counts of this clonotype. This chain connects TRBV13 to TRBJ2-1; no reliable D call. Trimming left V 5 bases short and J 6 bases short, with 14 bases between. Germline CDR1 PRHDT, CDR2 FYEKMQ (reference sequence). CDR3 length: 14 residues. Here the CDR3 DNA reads TGTGCCAGCAGCAGTAGTAGCTGGGGCAATGAGCAGTTCTTC. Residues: CASSSSSWGNEQFF.

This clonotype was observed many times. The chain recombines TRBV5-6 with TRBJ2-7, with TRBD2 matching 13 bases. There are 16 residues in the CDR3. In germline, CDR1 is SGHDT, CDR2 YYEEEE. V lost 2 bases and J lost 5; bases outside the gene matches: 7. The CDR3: CASSFAGTSGTNEQYF. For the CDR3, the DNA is TGTGCCAGCAGCTTTGCCGGGACTAGCGGGACCAACGAGCAGTACTTC.

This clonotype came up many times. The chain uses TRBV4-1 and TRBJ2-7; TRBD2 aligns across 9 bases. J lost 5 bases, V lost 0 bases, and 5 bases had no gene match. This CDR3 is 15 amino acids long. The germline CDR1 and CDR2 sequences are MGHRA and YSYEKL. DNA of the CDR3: TGCGCCAGCAGCCAAGAGAGGACTAGCGTCCACGAGCAGTACTTC. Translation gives CASSQERTSVHEQYF.

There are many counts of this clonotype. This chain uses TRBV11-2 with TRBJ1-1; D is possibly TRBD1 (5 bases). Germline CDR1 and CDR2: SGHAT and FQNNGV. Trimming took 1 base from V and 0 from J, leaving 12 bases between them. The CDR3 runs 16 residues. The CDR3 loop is CASSLALRQMNTEAFF. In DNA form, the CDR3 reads TGTGCCAGCAGCTTAGCTCTCAGACAGATGAACACTGAAGCTTTCTTT.

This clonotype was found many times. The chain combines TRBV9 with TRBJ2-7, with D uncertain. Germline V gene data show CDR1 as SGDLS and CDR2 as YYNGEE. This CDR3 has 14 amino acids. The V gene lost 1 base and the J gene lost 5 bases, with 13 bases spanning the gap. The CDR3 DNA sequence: TGTGCCAGCAGCGTAAGACCCACCGAAGACGAGCAGTACTTC. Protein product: CASSVRPTEDEQYF.

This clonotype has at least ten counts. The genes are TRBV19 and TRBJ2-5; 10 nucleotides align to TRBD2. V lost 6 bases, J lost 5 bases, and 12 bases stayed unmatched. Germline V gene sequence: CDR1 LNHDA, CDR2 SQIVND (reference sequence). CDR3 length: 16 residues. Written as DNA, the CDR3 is TGTGCCAGTAGACCTTCTAGCGGGAGTGCCCATGAGACCCAGTACTTC. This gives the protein CASRPSSGSAHETQYF.

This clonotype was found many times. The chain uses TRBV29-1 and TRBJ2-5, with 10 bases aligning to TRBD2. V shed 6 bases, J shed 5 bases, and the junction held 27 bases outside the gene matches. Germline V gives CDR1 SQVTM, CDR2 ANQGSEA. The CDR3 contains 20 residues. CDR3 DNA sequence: TGCAGCGTCCCCTCGTCAGCTAGCGGGAGAAACCCGAACGAGGGGGAGACCCAGTACTTC. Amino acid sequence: CSVPSSASGRNPNEGETQYF.

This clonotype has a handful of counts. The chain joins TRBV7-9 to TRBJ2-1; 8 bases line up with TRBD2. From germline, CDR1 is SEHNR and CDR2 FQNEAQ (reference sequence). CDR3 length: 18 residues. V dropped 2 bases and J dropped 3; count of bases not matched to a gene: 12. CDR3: CASSLLAPGLVFYNEQFF. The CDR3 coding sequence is TGTGCCAGCAGCTTATTGGCCCCGGGACTAGTCTTCTACAATGAGCAGTTCTTC.

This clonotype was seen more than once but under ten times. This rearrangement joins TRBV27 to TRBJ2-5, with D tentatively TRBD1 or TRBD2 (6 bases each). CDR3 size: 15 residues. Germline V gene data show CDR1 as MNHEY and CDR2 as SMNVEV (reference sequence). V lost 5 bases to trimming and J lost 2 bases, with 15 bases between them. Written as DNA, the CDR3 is TGTGCCAGCAGTCGAGACCGAGGGGGGCAAGAGACCCAGTACTTC. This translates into CASSRDRGGQETQYF.

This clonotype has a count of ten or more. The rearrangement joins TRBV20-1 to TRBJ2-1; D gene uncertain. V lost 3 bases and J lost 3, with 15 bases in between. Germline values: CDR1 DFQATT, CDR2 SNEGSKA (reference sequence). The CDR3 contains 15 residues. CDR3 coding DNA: TGCAGTGCTAGGGCTCTGGGGTTCGGCTACAATGAGCAGTTCTTC. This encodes CSARALGFGYNEQFF.

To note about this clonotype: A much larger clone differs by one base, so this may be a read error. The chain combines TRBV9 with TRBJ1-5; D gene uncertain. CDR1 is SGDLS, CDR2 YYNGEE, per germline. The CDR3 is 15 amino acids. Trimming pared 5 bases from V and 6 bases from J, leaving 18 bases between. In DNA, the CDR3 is TGTGCCAGCAGTGTGGACGGTTCCTGGGGTCAGCCCCAGCATTTT. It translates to CASSVDGSWGQPQHF.